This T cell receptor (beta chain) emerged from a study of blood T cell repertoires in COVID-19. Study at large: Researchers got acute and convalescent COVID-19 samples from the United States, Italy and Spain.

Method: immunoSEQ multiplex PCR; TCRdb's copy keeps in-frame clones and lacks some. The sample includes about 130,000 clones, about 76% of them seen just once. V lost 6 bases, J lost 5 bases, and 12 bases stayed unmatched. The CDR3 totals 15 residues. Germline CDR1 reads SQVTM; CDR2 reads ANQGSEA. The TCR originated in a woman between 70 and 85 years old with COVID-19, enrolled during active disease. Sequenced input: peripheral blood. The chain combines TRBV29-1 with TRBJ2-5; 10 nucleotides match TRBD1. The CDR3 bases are TGCAGCGTAGAACCGGGACAGGGGAGAGGGGAGACCCAGTACTTC. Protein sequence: CSVEPGQGRGETQYF.